The 29 T cell receptor beta chains presented below share a single source sample, sequenced in a study of blood T cell repertoires in COVID-19. Here immunoSEQ multiplex PCR was the method, and the copy in TCRdb shows in-frame clones only, minus some. The table includes about 200,000 clones, roughly 86% detected once. Sequencing was carried out using PBMCs or T cells enriched from blood (not recorded which). These receptor sequences come from a woman aged 25 to 39 with acute COVID-19.

The chain links TRBV2 to TRBJ2-1, with 7 bases matching TRBD2. Germline loops: CDR1 SNHLY, CDR2 FYNNEI. This CDR3 contains 15 residues. The V segment lost 4 bases and the J segment 7 bases; nucleotides outside the gene matches: 10. The CDR3 loop reads CASSVEFVRGNEQFF. The CDR3 DNA reads as TGTGCCAGCAGTGTGGAGTTCGTGCGGGGGAATGAGCAGTTCTTC.

This clone showed up just a few times. The chain carries TRBV3-1 (or the pseudogene TRBV3-2) and TRBJ1-4; D gene unclear. Germline V gene sequence: CDR1 LGHDT, CDR2 YNNKEL (reference sequence). The CDR3 contains 15 residues. V lost 3 bases to trimming and J lost 5 bases, with 13 bases between them. The CDR3 DNA sequence: TGTGCCAGCAGCCAGTCCCCAGGAACAAATGAAAAACTGTTTTTT. Protein sequence: CASSQSPGTNEKLFF.

The CDR3 protein is CASSRLGDSKNIQYF. The CDR3, as DNA: TGTGCCAGCAGCCGCCTGGGAGACTCCAAAAACATTCAGTACTTC. The chain has TRBV11-2 and TRBJ2-4; possible D gene TRBD2, 5 bases. CDR1 is SGHAT, CDR2 FQNNGV, per germline. The CDR3 sequence is 15 residues long. Trimming took off 5 bases at V and 2 bases at J, with 13 bases between the two ends.

This chain joins TRBV5-4 and TRBJ2-1; TRBD2 aligns across 12 bases. The trim removed 4 bases at V and 5 bases at J, leaving 7 bases unmatched. From germline, CDR1 is SGHNT and CDR2 YYREEE (reference sequence). This CDR3 comprises 16 residues. The CDR3 spells CASSRKLAGGHNEQFF. CDR3 DNA sequence: TGTGCCAGCAGCCGAAAACTAGCGGGGGGCCACAATGAGCAGTTCTTC.

V is TRBV10-2 and J is TRBJ2-5; no reliable D call. The germline V and J ends were trimmed by 8 bases and 4 bases, with 8 bases remaining between them. The CDR3 is 11 amino acids. Per the germline V gene, CDR1 is WSHSY and CDR2 is SAAADI. The CDR3 region has the DNA TGCGCCAGCCTTGCGCCAGAGACCCAGTACTTC. Translating it yields CASLAPETQYF.

The chain is built from TRBV27 and TRBJ2-1; D remains ambiguous. Trimming pared 2 bases from V and 5 bases from J, leaving 7 bases between. The CDR3 contains 13 residues. Germline CDR1 MNHEY, CDR2 SMNVEV (reference sequence). CDR3 sequence: CASSLVSNNEQFF. CDR3 coding DNA: TGTGCCAGCAGTTTAGTGAGCAACAATGAGCAGTTCTTC.

This chain links TRBV28 with TRBJ1-1; no firm D call. The CDR3 runs to 14 residues. The V gene lost 6 bases and the J gene lost 4 bases, with 15 bases spanning the gap. Germline V lookup: CDR1 MDHEN, CDR2 SYDVKM. The CDR3 bases are TGTGCCAGCAGAACCGGGAGGGTAGGCACTGAAGCTTTCTTT. This encodes CASRTGRVGTEAFF.

This chain links TRBV14 with TRBJ1-6; maybe TRBD1 (5 bases). The germline gives CDR1 SGHDN, CDR2 FVKESK. This CDR3 spans 16 amino acids. V dropped 5 bases and J dropped 8 bases, with 19 bases sitting between them. DNA for the CDR3: TGTGCCAGCAGCGATATGGGGGACTACAGGTATTCACCCCTCCACTTT. It yields the protein CASSDMGDYRYSPLHF.

This clone was seen a single time. The chain combines TRBV2 with TRBJ1-2, with no clear D. This CDR3 contains 14 residues. Trimming left V 6 bases short and J 0 bases short, with 11 bases between. CDR1 SNHLY and CDR2 FYNNEI come from the germline V gene. CDR3 sequence reads: CASRGSEANYGYTF. The CDR3 DNA sequence: TGTGCCAGCAGGGGCTCGGAAGCTAACTATGGCTACACCTTC.

V usage is TRBV19 and J usage is TRBJ2-2; D is ambiguous. Germline V gene data show CDR1 as LNHDA and CDR2 as SQIVND (reference sequence). The CDR3 has 17 residues. V lost 1 base and J lost 6, with 18 bases in between. The CDR3 sequence is CASSIGPPTVSSGELFF. In nucleotides, the CDR3 is TGTGCCAGTAGTATAGGCCCTCCCACGGTTAGCTCCGGGGAGCTGTTTTTT. The entire variable domain, with the rest obtained from reference TRBV19 and TRBJ2-2, is as follows: DGGITQSPKYLFRKEGQNVTLSCEQNLNHDAMYWYRQDPGQGLRLIYYSQIVNDFQKGDIAEGYSVSREKKESFPLTVTSAQKNPTAFYLCASSIGPPTVSSGELFFGEGSRLTVL.

The chain joins TRBV2 to TRBJ1-4; D uncertain. V shed 3 bases and J shed 6 bases, with 14 bases lying between them. Germline loops: CDR1 SNHLY, CDR2 FYNNEI. The CDR3 runs to 15 residues. CDR3 DNA sequence: TGTGCCAGCAGTGATGCACCGAGGGTCGATGAAAAACTGTTTTTT. Translating it yields CASSDAPRVDEKLFF.

The chain combines TRBV3-1 (or the pseudogene TRBV3-2) with TRBJ1-1; 8 positions agree with TRBD1. CDR1 LGHDT and CDR2 YNNKEL come from the germline V gene (reference sequence). The CDR3 is 13 residues long. J lost 10 bases, V lost 3 bases, and 7 bases had no gene match. The CDR3 loop reads CASSHGQGHRAFF. The CDR3 DNA reads TGTGCCAGCAGCCACGGACAGGGCCACCGAGCTTTCTTT.

V and J are TRBV12-3 or TRBV12-4 and TRBJ1-1, with D tentatively TRBD1 (5 bases). V gave up 4 bases and J gave up 6 bases, with 12 bases separating them. The length of the CDR3 is 13 residues. This chain's CDR3 is CASSSTALPEAFF. DNA of the CDR3: TGTGCCAGCAGTTCGACAGCGCTGCCTGAAGCTTTCTTT.

The rearrangement uses TRBV12-3 or TRBV12-4 and TRBJ1-1; weak D call: TRBD1 (5 bases). V lost 3 bases and J lost 5, with 7 bases in between. This CDR3 region has 12 residues. CDR3 region: CASSLEGTEAFF. CDR3 bases: TGTGCCAGCAGTTTGGAGGGGACTGAAGCTTTCTTT.

This chain connects TRBV9 to TRBJ2-7, with D perhaps TRBD2 (5 bases). CDR3 size: 13 residues. Germline loops: CDR1 SGDLS, CDR2 YYNGEE. Trimming removed 4 bases from V and 3 bases from J, with 11 bases in between. The CDR3 sequence is CASSLAGGYEQYF. For the CDR3, the DNA is TGTGCCAGCAGCCTAGCTGGAGGCTACGAGCAGTACTTC.

The chain carries TRBV12-3 or TRBV12-4 and TRBJ1-2; unclear D gene. The CDR3 is made up of 13 amino acids. Trimming shortened V by 5 bases and J by 2 bases, and 9 bases separated the two germline ends. This CDR3 reads CASSLSMNYGYTF. CDR3 nucleotide sequence: TGTGCCAGCAGTCTAAGTATGAACTATGGCTACACCTTC.

J is TRBJ1-2 and V is TRBV4-3, with D perhaps matching TRBD1 (6 bases). CDR1 LGHNA and CDR2 YSLEER come from the germline V gene. The CDR3 is 16 amino acids. Trimming stripped 4 bases from V and 4 bases from J, with 19 bases between. The CDR3 spells CASSPGNRASSYGYTF. CDR3 DNA: TGCGCCAGCAGCCCGGGGAACAGGGCTTCTTCCTATGGCTACACCTTC.

The chain couples TRBV9 to TRBJ2-3; 14 bases line up with TRBD2. Germline assignment: CDR1 SGDLS and CDR2 YYNGEE. The V and J ends lost 0 bases and 12 bases, in that order; junction bases with no gene match: 9. This CDR3 region has 16 residues. The CDR3 reads CASSVDPGLAGDFQYF. In DNA form, the CDR3 reads TGTGCCAGCAGCGTAGACCCGGGACTAGCGGGGGACTTTCAGTATTTT.

As DNA, the CDR3 is TGTGCCAGCAGCCGGAGGGCGGTGAACACTGAAGCTTTCTTT. It specifies CASSRRAVNTEAFF. This chain uses TRBV13 with TRBJ1-1, with D unresolved. The CDR3 contains 14 residues. Trimming removed 5 bases from V and 0 bases from J, with 10 bases in between. The germline CDR1 and CDR2 sequences are PRHDT and FYEKMQ (reference sequence). Drawing the rest from reference TRBV13 and TRBJ1-1, the complete variable domain is AAGVIQSPRHLIKEKRETATLKCYPIPRHDTVYWYQQGPGQDPQFLISFYEKMQSDKGSIPDRFSAQQFSDYHSELNMSSLELGDSALYFCASSRRAVNTEAFFGQGTRLTVV.

The chain couples TRBV27 to TRBJ1-3; D is unresolved. Trimming left V 6 bases short and J 4 bases short, with 10 bases between. The CDR3 length is 13 residues. CDR1 and CDR2 (germline): MNHEY, SMNVEV (reference sequence). The CDR3 DNA is TGTGCCAGCAGAAAGACTGGAGGAAACACCATATATTTT. Its protein product is CASRKTGGNTIYF.

V gene TRBV2 combines with J gene TRBJ2-5; D is perhaps TRBD1 (5 bases). Trimming took off 10 bases at V and 0 bases at J, with 12 bases between the two ends. The CDR3 covers 13 residues. Looked up from germline, CDR1 is SNHLY and CDR2 is FYNNEI. The CDR3 loop is CATRLTDQETQYF. DNA for the CDR3: TGTGCCACGCGATTGACAGACCAAGAGACCCAGTACTTC.

The gene calls are TRBV19 and TRBJ1-4; D ambiguous. Germline V lookup: CDR1 LNHDA, CDR2 SQIVND (reference sequence). This CDR3 contains 17 residues. V lost 6 bases and J 8 bases, leaving 25 bases between the germline ends. CDR3 sequence reads: CASREGRATAGFEKLFF. The CDR3, as DNA: TGTGCCAGTAGAGAAGGAAGGGCGACGGCGGGATTCGAAAAACTGTTTTTT.

This chain links TRBV5-1 with TRBJ2-1, with 11 bases matching TRBD1. The germline V gene encodes CDR1 SGHRS and CDR2 YFSETQ. The J segment lost 5 bases and the V segment lost 3 bases, leaving 10 bases of the junction unmatched. CDR3 length equals 17 residues. The DNA of the CDR3 is TGCGCCAGCAGCTCGGGCACCGGGACAGGGGGGAACAATGAGCAGTTCTTC. Translation gives CASSSGTGTGGNNEQFF.

This sequence joins TRBV10-1 and TRBJ2-7; 7 nucleotides match TRBD2. The CDR3 loop spans 13 amino acids. The ends lost 6 bases at V and 12 bases at J; junction bases unmatched: 14. Germline CDR1 and CDR2: WNHNN and SYGVQD (reference sequence). The CDR3 region has the DNA TGCGCCAGCAGCGAGAGTACGGGAGGTTTGAGGTACTTC. Translating it yields CASSESTGGLRYF.

The chain has TRBV30 and TRBJ1-1; 8 bases fit TRBD1. Trimming cost V 2 bases and J 5 bases; bases outside gene matches: 10. Per the germline V gene, CDR1 is GTSNPN and CDR2 is SVGIG (reference sequence). CDR3 length equals 15 residues. CDR3 sequence: CAWSYSYRGTTEAFF. CDR3 DNA: TGTGCCTGGAGTTATAGTTACAGGGGGACGACTGAAGCTTTCTTT.

The chain employs TRBV11-2 and TRBJ2-1; 16 bases map to TRBD2. Germline lookup yields CDR1 SGHAT and CDR2 FQNNGV. V lost 2 bases to trimming and J lost 13 bases; unmatched junction nucleotides: 14. The CDR3 contains 18 residues. CDR3 protein: CASSLTAVGGTSGGAQFF. The DNA of the CDR3 is TGTGCCAGCAGCTTAACTGCGGTAGGCGGGACTAGCGGGGGGGCACAGTTCTTC.

The chain recombines TRBV15 with TRBJ2-3; tentatively, D is TRBD1 (6 bases). Germline-derived CDR1 and CDR2 are LNHNV and YYDKDF (reference sequence). The CDR3 has 20 residues. V was shortened by 4 bases and J by 4 bases, with 30 bases between the two germline ends. The CDR3: CATSTFYAGQTKGVADTQYF. CDR3 coding DNA: TGTGCCACCAGCACTTTCTACGCAGGACAGACAAAAGGGGTGGCAGATACGCAGTATTTT. Full variable domain (remainder filled in from reference TRBV15 and TRBJ2-3): DAMVIQNPRYQVTQFGKPVTLSCSQTLNHNVMYWYQQKSSQAPKLLFHYYDKDFNNEADTPDNFQSRRPNTSFCFLDIRSPGLGDTAMYLCATSTFYAGQTKGVADTQYFGPGTRLTVL.

CDR3 region: CAISESVYSNYGYTF. CDR3 nucleotides: TGTGCCATCAGTGAGTCTGTATACTCTAACTATGGCTACACCTTC. The chain links TRBV10-3 to TRBJ1-2, with no clear D. V lost 0 bases to trimming and J lost 0 bases, with 8 bases between them. In germline, CDR1 is ENHRY, CDR2 SYGVKD. This CDR3 contains 15 residues.

V and J are TRBV3-1 (or the pseudogene TRBV3-2) and TRBJ1-3; no definite D call. This CDR3 is 14 amino acids long. V was trimmed by 2 bases and J by 0 bases, leaving 5 bases between them. Germline V lookup: CDR1 LGHDT, CDR2 YNNKEL (reference sequence). CDR3 in DNA: TGTGCCAGCAGCCAATTAGACTCTGGAAACACCATATATTTT. Translated, it gives CASSQLDSGNTIYF.